A single sample is the source of the 21 T cell receptor beta chains below, sequenced in a study of blood T cells in healthy people across ages (dated by TCRdb to about 2015). Library generation was performed with 5' RACE. The sequencer was an Illumina HiSeq 2500. A second PCR of roughly 7 to 11 cycles was performed with a sample-barcoded 5' primer and a J-beta primer mix. TCRdb passed the public sequencing reads through fastp at Q25 and MiXCR, retaining productive beta sequences. Rows matching on CDR3 protein sequence are summarized as one entry with the most common DNA and genes. The sample table shows roughly 640,000 distinct CDR3 sequences, and about 30% are seen once. The ten largest clones capture about a sixth of the sample. Source material: blood. All receptors derive from a woman of 80 years or more in good health.

The rearrangement links TRBV20-1 to TRBJ2-3; D is possibly TRBD1 or TRBD2 (5 bases each). The V gene's germline CDR1 is DFQATT and CDR2 SNEGSKA (reference sequence). This CDR3 comprises 12 residues. Trimming pared 8 bases from V and 1 base from J, leaving 10 bases between. CDR3 residues: CSTGGRTDTQYF. The CDR3, as DNA: TGCAGTACTGGGGGTCGCACAGATACGCAGTATTTT.

The V and J genes are TRBV30 and TRBJ2-7, with 11 bases lining up with TRBD1. Germline V gene sequence: CDR1 GTSNPN, CDR2 SVGIG (reference sequence). This CDR3 contains 14 residues. With 8 bases clipped from V and 7 bases from J, the junction kept 13 bases outside the gene matches. The CDR3 nucleotides are TGTGCCGGTTCCCGGGACAGGGGGGGCAATGAGCAGTACTTC. Amino acids: CAGSRDRGGNEQYF.

Remarks on this clonotype: This could be a read error, since a much larger clone is one nucleotide away. The chain combines TRBV20-1 with TRBJ1-2, with TRBD1 as a possible D gene (5 bases). V gave up 1 base and J gave up 8 bases, with 17 bases separating them. This CDR3 has 14 amino acids. From germline, CDR1 is DFQATT and CDR2 SNEGSKA (reference sequence). CDR3 in DNA: TGCAGTGCTAGAGGCCTGCAGGGTTTGGGGGGCTACACCTTC. Its protein product is CSARGLQGLGGYTF.

Concerning this clonotype itself: A junction end diverges from the germline sequence, so it may reflect a read error. The rearrangement links TRBV7-7 to TRBJ2-3, with D tentatively TRBD2 (6 bases). This CDR3 has 17 amino acids. Germline CDR1 is SSHAT and CDR2 is FNYEAQ (reference sequence). The DNA of the CDR3 is TGTGCTAGCAGCTCCCAACCCGCGGGGCGCGGAGCAGATACGCAGTATTTT. It encodes CASSSQPAGRGADTQYF.

This rearrangement joins TRBV11-2 to TRBJ2-7; TRBD1 is a possible D gene (5 bases). This CDR3 spans 15 amino acids. From germline, CDR1 is SGHAT and CDR2 FQNNGV. V lost 0 bases, J lost 2 bases, and 11 bases lay in between. This CDR3 reads CASSLDSAGTYEQYF. CDR3 bases: TGTGCCAGCAGCTTAGATTCGGCAGGGACCTACGAGCAGTACTTC.

This clonotype has a count of ten or more. The V and J genes are TRBV2 and TRBJ1-2; no firm D call. The CDR3 covers 11 residues. Trimming left V 8 bases short and J 2 bases short, with 6 bases between. Per the germline V gene, CDR1 is SNHLY and CDR2 is FYNNEI. CDR3 sequence reads: CASPRNYGYTF. The CDR3 nucleotides read TGTGCCAGCCCCAGAAACTATGGCTACACCTTC. Combining the CDR3 with reference TRBV2 and TRBJ1-2 gives the whole variable domain EPEVTQTPSHQVTQMGQEVILRCVPISNHLYFYWYRQILGQKVEFLVSFYNNEISEKSEIFDDQFSVERPDGSNFTLKIRSTKLEDSAMYFCASPRNYGYTFGSGTRLTVV.

This clonotype came up a few times. The V and J genes are TRBV5-1 and TRBJ1-6; no firm D call. The V gene's germline CDR1 is SGHRS and CDR2 YFSETQ. CDR3 length: 15 amino acids. Trimming took off 1 base at V and 6 bases at J, with 11 bases between the two ends. The CDR3 reads CASSLIKGLNSPLHF. The CDR3 bases are TGCGCCAGCAGCTTGATTAAAGGGCTTAATTCACCCCTCCACTTT.

The chain is built from TRBV7-3 and TRBJ2-1; weak D call: TRBD1 (6 bases). Germline V CDR1 and CDR2: SGHTA, FQGTGA. This CDR3 has 14 amino acids. V lost 5 bases to trimming and J lost 1 base, with 9 bases between them. The CDR3 coding sequence is TGTGCCAGCAGCAAGACAGGATCCTACAATGAGCAGTTCTTC. This codes for CASSKTGSYNEQFF.

This clonotype was seen more than once but under ten times. The chain joins TRBV6-6 to TRBJ1-4, with D perhaps matching TRBD1 (6 bases). Per germline, CDR1 MNHNY and CDR2 SVGAGI (reference sequence). The CDR3 length is 14 residues. V shed 6 bases and J shed 6 bases, with 14 bases lying between them. CDR3 nucleotide sequence: TGTGCCAGCAGGGAGACAGGTGCCCATGAAAAACTGTTTTTT. It is translated as CASRETGAHEKLFF.

A note on this clonotype: This could be a read error, since a much larger clone is one nucleotide away. CDR3 nucleotides: TGTGCCATCAGAGGCCGGGACAGAGACTACGAGCAGTACTTC. Translated, it gives CAIRGRDRDYEQYF. The chain carries TRBV10-3 and TRBJ2-5; the match to TRBD1 covers 7 bases. The J call may be in error: the DNA end matches TRBJ2-7 better. The germline V gene has CDR1 ENHRY and CDR2 SYGVKD. The CDR3 loop spans 14 amino acids.

This clonotype was seen ten or more times. The rearrangement links TRBV5-1 to TRBJ2-1; 12 nucleotides line up with TRBD1. Germline loops: CDR1 SGHRS, CDR2 YFSETQ. V lost 4 bases and J lost 6; bases outside the gene matches: 5. The CDR3 extends over 15 amino acids. CDR3 sequence reads: CASSPGTGGPNEQFF. CDR3 in DNA: TGCGCCAGCAGCCCAGGGACAGGGGGCCCCAATGAGCAGTTCTTC.

The chain joins TRBV29-1 to TRBJ1-1; D possibly corresponds to TRBD1 (5 bases). The CDR3 covers 13 residues. Trimming took 6 bases from V and 1 from J, leaving 12 bases between them. CDR1 is SQVTM, CDR2 ANQGSEA, per germline. The DNA of the CDR3 is TGCAGCGTGACCAGGGTCTCGAACACTGAAGCTTTCTTT. It yields the protein CSVTRVSNTEAFF.

The table lists this clonotype with many counts. The chain joins TRBV5-1 to TRBJ2-7, with 9 bases fitting TRBD1. Germline CDR1 reads SGHRS; CDR2 reads YFSETQ. The CDR3 contains 16 residues. V dropped 6 bases and J dropped 7; count of bases not matched to a gene: 17. As DNA, the CDR3 is TGCGCCAGCAACCGGTTTGTCGGACAGGGGTTAGGGGAGCAGTACTTC. Protein product: CASNRFVGQGLGEQYF.

This clonotype showed up many times. The chain is built from TRBV2 and TRBJ1-2; D perhaps matches TRBD1 (5 bases). The CDR3 is made up of 13 amino acids. The V gene lost 4 bases and the J gene lost 6 bases, with 12 bases spanning the gap. CDR1 is SNHLY, CDR2 FYNNEI, per germline. CDR3 protein: CASSGDGADGYTF. CDR3 sequence (DNA): TGTGCCAGCAGTGGGGACGGGGCAGATGGCTACACCTTC.

This clonotype was observed a handful of times. The chain couples TRBV20-1 to TRBJ1-1; no clear D. The CDR3 runs 14 residues. V was cut by 1 base and J by 0 bases, with 9 bases left in between. Looked up from germline, CDR1 is DFQATT and CDR2 is SNEGSKA (reference sequence). The CDR3, as DNA: TGCAGTGCTAGAGGGGTTTCGATGAACACTGAAGCTTTCTTT. It is translated as CSARGVSMNTEAFF.

In this sample, this clonotype turned up many times. The chain carries TRBV27 and TRBJ2-1; 8 bases line up with TRBD2. This CDR3 region has 13 residues. Trimming removed 6 bases from V and 9 bases from J; junction bases left unmatched: 7. Looked up from germline, CDR1 is MNHEY and CDR2 is SMNVEV (reference sequence). The CDR3 DNA is TGTGCCAGCAGATGGACTAGCTGGAGTGAGCAGTTCTTC. As protein: CASRWTSWSEQFF.

This clonotype has ten or more counts. This rearrangement joins TRBV7-2 to TRBJ1-1; D is uncertain. This CDR3 is built from 15 residues. Germline V gene sequence: CDR1 SGHTA, CDR2 FQGNSA. V was shortened by 1 base and J by 0 bases, with 9 bases between the two germline ends. This chain's CDR3 is CASSLDLLVNTEAFF. The CDR3 nucleotides read TGTGCCAGCAGCTTAGATTTGTTGGTGAACACTGAAGCTTTCTTT.

This clonotype turned up a few times. This chain joins TRBV6-5 and TRBJ1-1; perhaps TRBD1 as D (5 bases). Looked up from germline, CDR1 is MNHEY and CDR2 is SVGAGI. V was pared by 10 bases and J by 7 bases, with 22 bases between. The CDR3 is made up of 14 amino acids. CDR3 region: CATLRGRGLYEAFF. CDR3 in DNA: TGTGCCACACTAAGAGGACGGGGCCTTTATGAAGCTTTCTTT.

J is TRBJ2-5 and V is TRBV7-2; the D is unclear. CDR1 and CDR2 from the germline V gene are SGHTA and FQGNSA. V lost 1 base, J lost 6 bases, and 12 bases lay in between. This CDR3 has 14 residues. The CDR3, as DNA: TGTGCCAGCAGCTTAGGGTATGGTAGGCAGACCCAGTACTTC. It codes for CASSLGYGRQTQYF.

This clonotype was seen once. The CDR3 region has the DNA TGCAGTGCTAGAGCGGACAGGGTATCCTACAATGAGCAGTTCTTC. Its translation: CSARADRVSYNEQFF. The chain uses TRBV20-1 and TRBJ2-1; the match to TRBD1 covers 8 bases. V was clipped by 1 base and J by 1 base; unmatched bases: 3. CDR1 is DFQATT and CDR2 is SNEGSKA in the germline V gene (reference sequence). The CDR3 covers 15 residues.

As to this clonotype: A clone one base away is much larger, so this may be a read error. The rearrangement uses TRBV7-9 and TRBJ2-7; D unresolved. Germline assignment: CDR1 SEHNR and CDR2 FQNEAQ (reference sequence). This CDR3 is 13 amino acids long. This chain's CDR3 is CTSSLSESYEQYF. The CDR3, as DNA: TGTACCAGCAGCTTATCGGAAAGCTACGAGCAGTACTTC.